A selection of T cell receptor beta chains follows, all from one sample in a study of Graves' ophthalmopathy and Graves' hyperthyroidism. TCRdb redid the calling of the multiplex PCR reads with MiXCR, one entry per CDR3 protein. The table records a few hundred thousand distinct CDR3 sequences, approximately 15% of them present only once. Input material: peripheral blood. The receptors derive from a woman aged 18-29 years with stable Graves' hyperthyroidism. CDR3s include the opening cysteine and the closing phenylalanine or tryptophan. The D gene is left open where the match is weak. Only part of the rows carry a size: once, few, many, or a class if the clone is expanded.

TRBD1	.	TRBV6-1	15	TRBJ2-7	CASRGRTGTGVEQYF	TGTGCCAGCAGAGGCCGAACCGGGACAGGGGTCGAGCAGTACTTC
.	few	TRBV6-2/TRBV6-3	11	TRBJ2-1	CASSYVGEQFF	TGTGCCAGCAGTTACGTCGGAGAGCAGTTCTTC
.	many	TRBV20-1	15	TRBJ1-5	CSATLAHDSNQPQHF	TGCAGTGCTACTCTGGCCCACGATAGCAATCAGCCCCAGCATTTT
TRBD1	many	TRBV7-9	14	TRBJ2-4	CASSPDRTKNIQYF	TGTGCCAGCAGCCCGGACAGGACCAAAAACATTCAGTACTTC
.	many	TRBV20-1	14	TRBJ1-1	CSARELAANSEAFF	TGCAGTGCTAGAGAATTGGCGGCAAATTCTGAAGCTTTCTTT
TRBD1	many	TRBV10-3	16	TRBJ2-2	CAISPNSGQFTGELFF	TGTGCCATCAGTCCGAACTCGGGACAGTTCACCGGGGAGCTGTTTTTT
.	.	TRBV18	13	TRBJ2-7	CASSPGGGFEQYF	TGTGCCAGCTCACCTGGAGGCGGTTTCGAGCAGTACTTC
.	many	TRBV29-1	11	TRBJ2-2	CSASDDGELFF	TGCAGCGCTTCGGACGACGGGGAGCTGTTTTTT
.	many	TRBV5-1	14	TRBJ1-6	CASSLAGFGSPLHF	TGCGCCAGCAGCTTGGCCGGGTTCGGATCACCCCTCCACTTT
TRBD1	few	TRBV20-1	15	TRBJ2-7	CSAPPRGQGSYEQYF	TGCAGTGCCCCCCCGCGGGGACAGGGCTCCTACGAGCAGTACTTC
TRBD1	many	TRBV2	17	TRBJ1-6	CASSEAQDRGRGSPLHF	TGTGCCAGCAGTGAAGCGCAGGACAGGGGTCGGGGATCACCCCTCCACTTT
TRBD1	few	TRBV6-1	16	TRBJ2-5	CASSPRDSRHVESKYF	TGTGCCAGCAGTCCAAGGGACAGCCGACACGTGGAGTCCAAGTACTTC
.	many	TRBV10-3	15	TRBJ2-7	CAIRTTDRSSYEQYF	TGTGCCATCAGAACAACCGACCGAAGCTCCTACGAGCAGTACTTC
.	many	TRBV27	17	TRBJ2-7	CASSFSGRPPSSYEQYF	TGTGCCAGCAGTTTTTCGGGTCGACCCCCCAGCTCCTACGAGCAGTACTTC
.	many	TRBV6-1	12	TRBJ2-7	CASEGGSYEQYF	TGTGCCAGCGAAGGCGGCTCCTACGAGCAGTACTTC
TRBD1	many	TRBV7-2	14	TRBJ2-7	CASSTGQGIHEQYF	TGTGCCAGCAGCACGGGACAGGGTATCCACGAGCAGTACTTC
TRBD2	many	TRBV19	16	TRBJ2-5	CASSSPPGGGPETQYF	TGTGCCAGTAGTTCCCCCCCCGGCGGGGGGCCGGAGACCCAGTACTTC
.	many	TRBV6-2/TRBV6-3	12	TRBJ2-4	CASSPAVNIQYF	TGTGCCAGCAGCCCCGCAGTCAACATTCAGTACTTC
.	few	TRBV7-9	15	TRBJ1-1	CASSYPGGANTEAFF	TGTGCCAGCAGCTACCCCGGGGGAGCGAACACTGAAGCTTTCTTT
TRBD1	many	TRBV6-5	15	TRBJ1-3	CASSLQGAPGNTIYF	TGTGCCAGCAGTCTACAGGGGGCACCGGGAAACACCATATATTTT
TRBD1	many	TRBV27	15	TRBJ2-7	CASSLRGQGRHEQYF	TGTGCCAGCAGTTTAAGGGGACAGGGTCGGCATGAGCAGTACTTC
.	many	TRBV6-1	15	TRBJ2-7	CASSEADDSSYEQYF	TGTGCCAGCAGTGAAGCTGACGATTCCTCCTACGAGCAGTACTTC
.	few	TRBV13	14	TRBJ2-5	CASSFIPDAETQYF	TGTGCCAGCAGCTTCATCCCGGATGCAGAGACCCAGTACTTC
.	many	TRBV6-2/TRBV6-3	17	TRBJ2-7	CASSPGTYSLGAYEQYF	TGTGCCAGCAGTCCCGGGACTTACAGTTTAGGGGCCTACGAGCAGTACTTC
.	many	TRBV6-1	15	TRBJ2-4	CASSDGVPSKNIQYF	TGTGCCAGCAGTGACGGCGTCCCCTCCAAAAACATTCAGTACTTC
.	many	TRBV18	15	TRBJ2-2	CASSRLLGDTGELFF	TGTGCCAGCTCCCGACTCCTGGGCGACACCGGGGAGCTGTTTTTT
.	few	TRBV10-1	13	TRBJ2-5	CASSRAEQETQYF	TGCGCCAGCAGTCGGGCCGAACAAGAGACCCAGTACTTC
.	many	TRBV14	14	TRBJ2-4	CASSQEDTEDIQYF	TGTGCCAGCAGCCAAGAAGACACCGAGGACATTCAGTACTTC
.	many	TRBV12-3/TRBV12-4	14	TRBJ2-4	CASSVGLAKNIKYF	TGTGCCAGCAGTGTCGGGCTAGCCAAAAACATTAAGTACTTC
TRBD1	many	TRBV11-1	17	TRBJ2-7	CASSLRRSQGESYEQYF	TGTGCCAGCAGCCTCCGGAGGAGCCAGGGGGAATCCTACGAGCAGTACTTC
.	many	TRBV27	15	TRBJ2-7	CASSFQRWGPNEQYF	TGTGCCAGCAGTTTTCAACGTTGGGGACCGAACGAGCAGTACTTC
.	.	TRBV6-5	11	TRBJ2-7	CASSYWDEQYF	TGTGCCAGCAGTTATTGGGACGAGCAGTACTTC
TRBD1	.	TRBV7-6	15	TRBJ2-7	CASSLAGTAGYEQYF	TGTGCCAGCAGCTTAGCCGGGACAGCTGGCTACGAGCAGTACTTC
.	many	TRBV29-1	13	TRBJ1-1	CSVRDPGNTEAFF	TGCAGCGTTCGGGACCCGGGGAACACTGAAGCTTTCTTT
.	many	TRBV12-3/TRBV12-4	13	TRBJ2-5	CASSGLGQETQYF	TGTGCCAGCAGTGGATTAGGCCAAGAGACCCAGTACTTC
.	many	TRBV12-3/TRBV12-4	13	TRBJ1-2	CASSPDSIHGYTF	TGTGCCAGCAGCCCGGACAGTATACATGGCTACACCTTC
.	once	TRBV28	15	TRBJ2-4	CASRLRPQVQNIQYF	TGTGCCAGCAGGCTCAGACCACAGGTCCAAAACATTCAGTACTTC
.	many	TRBV7-2	13	TRBJ1-5	CASSLDKRQPQHF	TGTGCCAGCAGCTTGGACAAACGGCAGCCCCAGCATTTT
TRBD2	.	TRBV6-1	15	TRBJ2-7	CASSHTSGSAYEQYF	TGTGCCAGCAGTCATACTAGCGGGAGTGCCTACGAGCAGTACTTC
.	many	TRBV6-1	15	TRBJ2-7	CASSGPGTNPYEQYF	TGTGCCAGCAGTGGGCCCGGGACAAATCCCTACGAGCAGTACTTC
TRBD1	many	TRBV2	13	TRBJ2-2	CASSRDSLKELFF	TGTGCCAGCAGTCGGGACAGCCTCAAGGAGCTGTTTTTT
TRBD2	few	TRBV20-1	13	TRBJ2-1	CSAGRLAGNEQFF	TGCAGTGCTGGCCGACTAGCAGGCAATGAGCAGTTCTTC